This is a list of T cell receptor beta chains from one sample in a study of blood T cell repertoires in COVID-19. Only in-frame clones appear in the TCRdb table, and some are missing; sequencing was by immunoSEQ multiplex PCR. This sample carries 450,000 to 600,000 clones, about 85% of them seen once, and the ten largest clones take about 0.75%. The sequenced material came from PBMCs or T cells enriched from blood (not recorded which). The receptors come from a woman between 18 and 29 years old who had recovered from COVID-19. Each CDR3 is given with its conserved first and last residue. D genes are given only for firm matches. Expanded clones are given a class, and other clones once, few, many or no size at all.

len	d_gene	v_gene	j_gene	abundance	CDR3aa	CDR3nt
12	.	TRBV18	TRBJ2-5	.	CASSPPGGDQYF	TGTGCCAGCTCACCACCGGGGGGAGACCAGTACTTC
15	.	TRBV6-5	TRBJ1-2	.	CASSPTGLGDYGYTF	TGTGCCAGCAGTCCGACCGGGCTAGGGGACTATGGCTACACCTTC
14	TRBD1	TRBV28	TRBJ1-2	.	CASSRQGAFYGYTF	TGTGCCAGCAGTAGACAGGGGGCTTTCTATGGCTACACCTTC
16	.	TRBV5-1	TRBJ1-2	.	CASSLLQVRSNYGYTF	TGCGCCAGCAGCTTGTTACAGGTCCGGTCTAACTATGGCTACACCTTC
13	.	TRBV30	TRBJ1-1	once	CAWTALLNTEAFF	TGTGCCTGGACTGCACTCCTGAACACTGAAGCTTTCTTT
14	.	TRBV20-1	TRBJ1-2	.	CSASGQTALYGYTF	TGCAGTGCTAGTGGTCAGACAGCACTCTATGGCTACACCTTC
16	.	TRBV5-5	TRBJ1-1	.	CASSLGGAGLGTEAFF	TGTGCCAGCAGCTTGGGAGGTGCAGGGTTAGGCACTGAAGCTTTCTTT
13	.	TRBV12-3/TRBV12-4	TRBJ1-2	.	CASSLRGIYGYTF	TGTGCCAGCAGTTTAAGGGGGATCTATGGCTACACCTTC
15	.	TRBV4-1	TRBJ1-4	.	CASSLDIATNEKLFF	TGCGCCAGCAGTTTGGACATTGCAACTAATGAAAAACTGTTTTTT
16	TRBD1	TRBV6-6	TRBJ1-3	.	CASSYPPNRGGGTIYF	TGTGCCAGCAGTTACCCGCCTAACAGGGGGGGAGGCACCATATATTTT
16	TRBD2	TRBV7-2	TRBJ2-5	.	CASSSRTSGGPGTQYF	TGTGCCAGCAGCTCCCGGACTAGCGGGGGGCCCGGGACCCAGTACTTC
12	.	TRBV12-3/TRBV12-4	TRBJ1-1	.	CASSRQRTEAFF	TGTGCCAGCAGTCGACAGAGAACTGAAGCTTTCTTT
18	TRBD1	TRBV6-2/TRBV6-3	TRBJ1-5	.	CASSYEAGGFISNQPQHF	TGTGCCAGCAGTTACGAGGCAGGGGGTTTCATTAGCAATCAGCCCCAGCATTTT
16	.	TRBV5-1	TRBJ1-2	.	CASSLPQGGDRGGYTF	TGCGCCAGCAGCCTCCCCCAAGGCGGCGATAGAGGTGGCTACACCTTC
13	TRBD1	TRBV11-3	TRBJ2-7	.	CASSSIGGNEQYF	TGTGCCAGCAGCTCGATAGGGGGCAACGAGCAGTACTTC
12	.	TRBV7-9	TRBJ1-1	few	CASYSVNTEAFF	TGTGCCAGCTACTCGGTGAACACTGAAGCTTTCTTT
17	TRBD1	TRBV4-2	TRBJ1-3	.	CASSQRVTGGDGNTIYF	TGTGCCAGCAGCCAAAGAGTGACAGGGGGTGACGGAAACACCATATATTTT
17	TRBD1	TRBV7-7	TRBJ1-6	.	CASSYPDRHYENSPLHF	TGTGCTAGCAGCTACCCGGACAGGCACTACGAGAATTCACCCCTCCACTTT
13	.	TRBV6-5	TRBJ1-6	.	CASSYFNNSPLHF	TGTGCCAGCAGTTACTTCAATAATTCACCCCTCCACTTT
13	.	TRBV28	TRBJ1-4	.	CATRPKGGEKLFF	TGTGCCACCCGTCCGAAAGGAGGAGAAAAACTGTTTTTT
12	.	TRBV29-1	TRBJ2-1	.	CSAERVRNEQFF	TGCAGCGCAGAACGGGTGAGGAATGAGCAGTTCTTC
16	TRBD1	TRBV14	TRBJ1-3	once	CASSQARQGTGNTIYF	TGTGCCAGCAGCCAAGCGCGACAGGGAACTGGAAACACCATATATTTT
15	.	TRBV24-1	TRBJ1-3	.	CATYAHRSSGNTIYF	TGTGCCACCTATGCTCATCGGAGCTCTGGAAACACCATATATTTT
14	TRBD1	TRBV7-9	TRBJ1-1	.	CASSLRQGDTEAFF	TGTGCCAGCAGCTTGCGACAGGGGGACACTGAAGCTTTCTTT
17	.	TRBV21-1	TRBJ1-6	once	CASSLYPGDTLSSPLHF	TGTGCCAGCAGCCTATACCCCGGGGACACCCTTAGCTCACCCCTCCACTTT
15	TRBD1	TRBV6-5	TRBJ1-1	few	CASSYEQGADTEAFF	TGTGCCAGCAGTTACGAGCAGGGGGCAGACACTGAAGCTTTCTTT
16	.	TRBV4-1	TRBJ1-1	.	CASSQARGGLGTEAFF	TGCGCCAGCAGCCAAGCACGGGGAGGGCTGGGGACTGAAGCTTTCTTT
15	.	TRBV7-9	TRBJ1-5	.	CASSLGFGGNQPQHF	TGTGCCAGCAGCTTAGGATTCGGGGGCAATCAGCCCCAGCATTTT
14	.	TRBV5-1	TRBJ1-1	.	CASSPYTANTEAFF	TGCGCCAGCAGCCCGTACACAGCTAACACTGAAGCTTTCTTT
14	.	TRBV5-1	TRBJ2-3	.	CASMVEGLTDTQYF	TGCGCCAGCATGGTGGAGGGTTTGACAGATACGCAGTATTTT
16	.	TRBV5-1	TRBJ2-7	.	CASSPSREDSAYEQYF	TGCGCCAGCAGCCCCTCCCGAGAGGATTCCGCCTACGAGCAGTACTTC
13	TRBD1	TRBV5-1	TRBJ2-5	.	CASSPDRGETQYF	TGCGCCAGCAGCCCGGACAGGGGGGAGACCCAGTACTTC
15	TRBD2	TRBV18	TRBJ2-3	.	CASSPTGGLVDTQYF	TGTGCCAGCTCACCAACGGGGGGGCTGGTGGATACGCAGTATTTT
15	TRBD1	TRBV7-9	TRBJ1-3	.	CASSRRTGAGNTIYF	TGTGCCAGCAGCCGACGGACAGGGGCTGGAAACACCATATATTTT